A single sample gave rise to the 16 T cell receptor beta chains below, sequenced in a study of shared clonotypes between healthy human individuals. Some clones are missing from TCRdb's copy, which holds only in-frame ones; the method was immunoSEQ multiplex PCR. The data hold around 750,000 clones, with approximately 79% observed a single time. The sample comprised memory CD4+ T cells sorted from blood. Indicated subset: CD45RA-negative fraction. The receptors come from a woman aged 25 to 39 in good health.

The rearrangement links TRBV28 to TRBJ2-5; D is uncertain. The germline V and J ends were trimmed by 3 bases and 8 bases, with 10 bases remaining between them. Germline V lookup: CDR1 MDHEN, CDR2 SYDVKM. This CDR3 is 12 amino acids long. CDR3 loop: CASSFSSQTQYF. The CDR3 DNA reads TGTGCCAGCAGTTTCAGCTCGCAAACCCAGTACTTC.

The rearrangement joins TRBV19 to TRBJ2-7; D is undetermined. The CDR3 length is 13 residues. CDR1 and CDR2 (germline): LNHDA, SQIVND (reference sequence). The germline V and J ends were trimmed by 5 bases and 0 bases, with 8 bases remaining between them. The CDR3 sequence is CASSERSSYEQYF. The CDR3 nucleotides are TGTGCCAGTAGTGAGAGGAGCTCCTACGAGCAGTACTTC.

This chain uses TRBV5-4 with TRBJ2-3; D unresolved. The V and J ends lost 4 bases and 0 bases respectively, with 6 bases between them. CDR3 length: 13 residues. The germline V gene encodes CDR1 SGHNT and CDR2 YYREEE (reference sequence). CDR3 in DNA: TGTGCCAGCAGCAGCCCAAGCACAGATACGCAGTATTTT. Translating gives CASSSPSTDTQYF.

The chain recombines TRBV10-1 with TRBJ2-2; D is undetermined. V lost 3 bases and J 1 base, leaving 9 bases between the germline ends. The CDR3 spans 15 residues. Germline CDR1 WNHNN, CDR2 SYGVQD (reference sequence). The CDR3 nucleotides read TGCGCCAGCAGTGATAATAGCCTGAACACCGGGGAGCTGTTTTTT. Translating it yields CASSDNSLNTGELFF.

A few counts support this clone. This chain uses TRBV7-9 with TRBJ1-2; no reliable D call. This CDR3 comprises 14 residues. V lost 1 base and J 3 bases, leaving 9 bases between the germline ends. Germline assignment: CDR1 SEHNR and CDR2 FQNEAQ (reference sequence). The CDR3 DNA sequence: TGTGCCAGCAGCTTAGGCGGTGTCGACTATGGCTACACCTTC. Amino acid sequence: CASSLGGVDYGYTF. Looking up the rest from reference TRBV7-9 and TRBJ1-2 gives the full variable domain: DTGVSQNPRHKITKRGQNVTFRCDPISEHNRLYWYRQTLGQGPEFLTYFQNEAQLEKSRLLSDRFSAERPKGSFSTLEIQRTEQGDSAMYLCASSLGGVDYGYTFGSGTRLTVV.

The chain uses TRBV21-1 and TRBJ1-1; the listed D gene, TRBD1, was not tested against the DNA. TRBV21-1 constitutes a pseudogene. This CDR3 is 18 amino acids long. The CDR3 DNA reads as TGTGCCAGCAGCTCCACAGGGACGATGGGTGATTCGGGCACTGAAGCTTTCTTT. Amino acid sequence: CASSSTGTMGDSGTEAFF.

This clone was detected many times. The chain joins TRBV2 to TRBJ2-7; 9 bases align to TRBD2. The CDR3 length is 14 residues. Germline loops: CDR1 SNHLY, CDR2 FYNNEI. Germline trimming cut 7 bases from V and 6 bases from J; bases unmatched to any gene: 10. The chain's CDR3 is CASMRGTSLSEQYF. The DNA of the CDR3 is TGTGCCAGCATGCGGGGGACTAGCTTATCCGAGCAGTACTTC.

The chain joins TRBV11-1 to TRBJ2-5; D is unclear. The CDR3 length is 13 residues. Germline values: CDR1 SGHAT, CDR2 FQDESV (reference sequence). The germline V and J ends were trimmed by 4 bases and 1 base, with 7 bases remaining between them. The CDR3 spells CASSSRTQETQYF. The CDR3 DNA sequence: TGTGCCAGCAGCTCCCGGACCCAAGAGACCCAGTACTTC.

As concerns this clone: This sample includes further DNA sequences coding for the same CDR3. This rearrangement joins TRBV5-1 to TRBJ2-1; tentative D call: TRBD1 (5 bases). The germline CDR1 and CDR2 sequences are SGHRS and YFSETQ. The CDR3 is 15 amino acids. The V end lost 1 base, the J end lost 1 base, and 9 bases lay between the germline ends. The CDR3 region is CASSLSSGSYNEQFF. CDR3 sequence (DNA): TGCGCCAGCAGCTTGTCGTCAGGGTCCTACAATGAGCAGTTCTTC. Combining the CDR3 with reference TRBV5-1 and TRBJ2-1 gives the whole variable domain KAGVTQTPRYLIKTRGQQVTLSCSPISGHRSVSWYQQTPGQGLQFLFEYFSETQRNKGNFPGRFSGRQFSNSRSEMNVSTLELGDSALYLCASSLSSGSYNEQFFGPGTRLTVL.

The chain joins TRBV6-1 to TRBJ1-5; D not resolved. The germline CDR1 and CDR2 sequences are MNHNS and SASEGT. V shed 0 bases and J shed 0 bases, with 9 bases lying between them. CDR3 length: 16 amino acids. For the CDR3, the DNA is TGTGCCAGCAGTGAAGCGGTCAGATATAGCAATCAGCCCCAGCATTTT. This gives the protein CASSEAVRYSNQPQHF.

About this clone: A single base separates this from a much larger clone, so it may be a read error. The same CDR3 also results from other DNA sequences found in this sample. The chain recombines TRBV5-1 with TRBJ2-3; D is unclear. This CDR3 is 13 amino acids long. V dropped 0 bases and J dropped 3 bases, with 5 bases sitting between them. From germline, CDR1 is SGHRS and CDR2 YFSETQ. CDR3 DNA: TGCGCCAGCAGCTTGGGGGGAACAGATACGCAGTATTTT. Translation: CASSLGGTDTQYF.

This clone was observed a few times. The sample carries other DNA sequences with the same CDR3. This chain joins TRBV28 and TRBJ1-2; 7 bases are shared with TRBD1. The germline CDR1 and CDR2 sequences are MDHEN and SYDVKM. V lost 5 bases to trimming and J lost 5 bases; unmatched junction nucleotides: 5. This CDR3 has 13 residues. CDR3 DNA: TGTGCCAGCAGTAGGACAGGACGATATGGCTACACCTTC. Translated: CASSRTGRYGYTF.

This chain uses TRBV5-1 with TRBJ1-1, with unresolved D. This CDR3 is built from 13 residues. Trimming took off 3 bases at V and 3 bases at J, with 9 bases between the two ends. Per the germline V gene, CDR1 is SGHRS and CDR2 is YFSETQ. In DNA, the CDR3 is TGCGCCAGCAGCTCCCAGGTGGACACTGAAGCTTTCTTT. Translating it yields CASSSQVDTEAFF.

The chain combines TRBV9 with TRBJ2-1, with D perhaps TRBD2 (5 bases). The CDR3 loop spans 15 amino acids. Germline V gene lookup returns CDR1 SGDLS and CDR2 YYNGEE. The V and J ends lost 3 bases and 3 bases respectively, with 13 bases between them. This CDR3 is CASSALKRNYNEQFF. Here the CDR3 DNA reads TGTGCCAGCAGCGCCCTCAAGCGGAACTACAATGAGCAGTTCTTC. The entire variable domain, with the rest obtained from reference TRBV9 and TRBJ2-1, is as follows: DSGVTQTPKHLITATGQRVTLRCSPRSGDLSVYWYQQSLDQGLQFLIQYYNGEERAKGNILERFSAQQFPDLHSELNLSSLELGDSALYFCASSALKRNYNEQFFGPGTRLTVL.

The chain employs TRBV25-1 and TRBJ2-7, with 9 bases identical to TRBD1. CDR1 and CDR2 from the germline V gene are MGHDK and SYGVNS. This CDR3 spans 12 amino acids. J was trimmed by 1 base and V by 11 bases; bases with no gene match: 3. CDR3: CAAGQGSYEQYF. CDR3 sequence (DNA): TGTGCCGCGGGACAGGGATCCTACGAGCAGTACTTC.

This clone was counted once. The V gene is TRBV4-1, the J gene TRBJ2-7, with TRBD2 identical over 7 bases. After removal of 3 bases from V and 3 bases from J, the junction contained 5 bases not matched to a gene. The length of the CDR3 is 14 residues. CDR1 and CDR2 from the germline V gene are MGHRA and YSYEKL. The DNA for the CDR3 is TGCGCCAGCAGCCAGATGACTAGCTTCTACGAGCAGTACTTC. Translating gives CASSQMTSFYEQYF.